These T cell receptor beta chains were read from a single sample in a study of cytomegalovirus exposure and HLA in healthy donors. The table came from immunoSEQ multiplex PCR; TCRdb's copy has only in-frame clones and leaves some out. This table lists roughly 70,000 clones. Sequencing input: PBMCs. The origin of the receptors is a man aged 35-49 years in good health and CMV-seronegative. CDR3s include the opening cysteine and the closing phenylalanine or tryptophan. Fields, in order: D gene, V gene, J gene, CDR3 protein, CDR3 DNA. A D gene is named only where the DNA matches it firmly.

d_call: .; v_call: TRBV6-1; j_call: TRBJ1-2; cdr3_aa: CASSRDIFNGYTF; cdr3_nt: TGTGCCAGCAGCAGGGATATTTTTAATGGCTACACCTTC
d_call: TRBD1; v_call: TRBV27; j_call: TRBJ2-3; cdr3_aa: CASSSYRGVSQYF; cdr3_nt: TGTGCCAGCAGTTCCTACAGGGGGGTATCGCAGTATTTT
d_call: .; v_call: TRBV28; j_call: TRBJ1-2; cdr3_aa: CASKGGNYGYTF; cdr3_nt: TGTGCCAGCAAGGGGGGGAACTATGGCTACACCTTC
d_call: TRBD1; v_call: TRBV5-5; j_call: TRBJ2-7; cdr3_aa: CASSRDRAAYEQYF; cdr3_nt: TGTGCCAGCAGTCGGGACAGGGCGGCCTACGAGCAGTACTTC
d_call: TRBD1; v_call: TRBV18; j_call: TRBJ2-1; cdr3_aa: CASSRSDRGDEQFF; cdr3_nt: TGTGCCAGCTCACGGTCGGACAGGGGCGATGAGCAGTTCTTC
d_call: .; v_call: TRBV6-1; j_call: TRBJ2-7; cdr3_aa: CASSMQGAYEQYF; cdr3_nt: TGTGCCAGCAGTATGCAGGGTGCTTACGAGCAGTACTTC
d_call: .; v_call: TRBV7-9; j_call: TRBJ2-7; cdr3_aa: CASSQQGYEQYF; cdr3_nt: TGTGCCAGCAGCCAGCAGGGCTACGAGCAGTACTTC
d_call: .; v_call: TRBV28; j_call: TRBJ1-1; cdr3_aa: CASMSADRNTEAFF; cdr3_nt: TGTGCCAGCATGTCAGCAGACAGGAACACTGAAGCTTTCTTT
d_call: .; v_call: TRBV4-2; j_call: TRBJ2-4; cdr3_aa: CASSQGGLLAKNIQYF; cdr3_nt: TGTGCCAGCAGCCAAGGGGGCCTATTAGCCAAAAACATTCAGTACTTC
d_call: TRBD2; v_call: TRBV6-1; j_call: TRBJ2-1; cdr3_aa: CASRGLAKGHEQFF; cdr3_nt: TGTGCCAGCAGAGGACTAGCTAAGGGCCATGAGCAGTTCTTC
d_call: .; v_call: TRBV6-1; j_call: TRBJ1-5; cdr3_aa: CASREVNQPQHF; cdr3_nt: TGTGCCAGCAGGGAAGTAAATCAGCCCCAGCATTTT
d_call: TRBD1; v_call: TRBV10-3; j_call: TRBJ1-1; cdr3_aa: CAISESGRGEAFF; cdr3_nt: TGTGCCATCAGTGAGTCGGGCAGGGGGGAAGCTTTCTTT
d_call: .; v_call: TRBV30; j_call: TRBJ1-2; cdr3_aa: CAWRRVYGYTF; cdr3_nt: TGTGCCTGGAGGCGGGTCTATGGCTACACCTTC
d_call: .; v_call: TRBV9; j_call: TRBJ1-1; cdr3_aa: CASSPGGNTEAFF; cdr3_nt: TGTGCCAGCAGCCCGGGGGGAAACACTGAAGCTTTCTTT
d_call: TRBD1; v_call: TRBV19; j_call: TRBJ2-7; cdr3_aa: CASSIAGQGAYEQYF; cdr3_nt: TGTGCCAGTAGTATCGCGGGACAGGGGGCCTACGAGCAGTACTTC
d_call: .; v_call: TRBV28; j_call: TRBJ2-1; cdr3_aa: CASSFSVSEQFF; cdr3_nt: TGTGCCAGCAGTTTCAGCGTTTCTGAGCAGTTCTTC
d_call: .; v_call: TRBV6-5; j_call: TRBJ1-1; cdr3_aa: CASSYRSGLKAFF; cdr3_nt: TGTGCCAGCAGTTACAGGTCAGGACTTAAAGCTTTCTTT
d_call: TRBD2; v_call: TRBV7-2; j_call: TRBJ2-5; cdr3_aa: CASSSSGPRETQYF; cdr3_nt: TGTGCCAGCAGCTCTAGCGGGCCGCGGGAGACCCAGTACTTC
d_call: .; v_call: TRBV6-5; j_call: TRBJ2-7; cdr3_aa: CASSYSADRTYEQYF; cdr3_nt: TGTGCCAGCAGTTACTCGGCGGACAGAACCTACGAGCAGTACTTC
d_call: .; v_call: TRBV6-5; j_call: TRBJ1-2; cdr3_aa: CASSSSGDGYTF; cdr3_nt: TGTGCCAGCAGTTCATCAGGGGATGGCTACACCTTC
d_call: TRBD2; v_call: TRBV28; j_call: TRBJ2-1; cdr3_aa: CASSPKGTSGYNEQFF; cdr3_nt: TGTGCCAGCAGTCCAAAAGGGACTAGCGGTTACAATGAGCAGTTCTTC
d_call: .; v_call: TRBV28; j_call: TRBJ1-3; cdr3_aa: CASSSGSGNTIYF; cdr3_nt: TGTGCCAGCAGCTCGGGTTCAGGAAACACCATATATTTT
d_call: .; v_call: TRBV5-1; j_call: TRBJ1-3; cdr3_aa: CASSLDSSGNTIYF; cdr3_nt: TGCGCCAGCAGCTTGGACAGCTCTGGAAACACCATATATTTT
d_call: TRBD2; v_call: TRBV19; j_call: TRBJ2-5; cdr3_aa: CASSPERELQETQYF; cdr3_nt: TGTGCCAGTAGTCCTGAGCGGGAACTGCAAGAGACCCAGTACTTC
d_call: .; v_call: TRBV14; j_call: TRBJ1-1; cdr3_aa: CASSQGQNTEAFF; cdr3_nt: TGTGCCAGCAGCCAAGGACAGAACACTGAAGCTTTCTTT
d_call: TRBD1; v_call: TRBV6-4; j_call: TRBJ1-6; cdr3_aa: CASSETGENSPLHF; cdr3_nt: TGTGCCAGCAGTGAGACAGGGGAGAATTCACCCCTCCACTTT
d_call: .; v_call: TRBV25-1; j_call: TRBJ1-2; cdr3_aa: CASSGRTAYGYTF; cdr3_nt: TGTGCCAGCAGTGGTAGGACAGCCTATGGCTACACCTTC
d_call: .; v_call: TRBV5-1; j_call: TRBJ2-5; cdr3_aa: CASSLGGPKYQETQYF; cdr3_nt: TGCGCCAGCAGCTTGGGCGGGCCAAAGTACCAAGAGACCCAGTACTTC
d_call: .; v_call: TRBV9; j_call: TRBJ2-7; cdr3_aa: CASGAMGNSEQYF; cdr3_nt: TGTGCCAGCGGGGCTATGGGGAATTCCGAGCAGTACTTC
d_call: TRBD1; v_call: TRBV4-1; j_call: TRBJ2-1; cdr3_aa: CASSHSMGQGRSEQFF; cdr3_nt: TGCGCCAGCAGCCATTCGATGGGACAGGGACGAAGTGAGCAGTTCTTC
d_call: .; v_call: TRBV19; j_call: TRBJ2-5; cdr3_aa: CASSIPLSRTVETQYF; cdr3_nt: TGTGCCAGTAGTATTCCCCTCTCACGGACAGTCGAGACCCAGTACTTC
d_call: .; v_call: TRBV6-1; j_call: TRBJ1-1; cdr3_aa: CASSLTTEAFF; cdr3_nt: TGTGCCAGCAGTCTGACAACTGAAGCTTTCTTT
d_call: .; v_call: TRBV2; j_call: TRBJ1-1; cdr3_aa: CAGQGDSDTEAFF; cdr3_nt: TGTGCCGGCCAAGGGGATTCGGACACTGAAGCTTTCTTT
d_call: .; v_call: TRBV11-2; j_call: TRBJ2-5; cdr3_aa: CASSLGTGNLVETQYF; cdr3_nt: TGTGCCAGCAGCTTAGGTACAGGAAATTTGGTGGAGACCCAGTACTTC
d_call: .; v_call: TRBV6-5; j_call: TRBJ1-6; cdr3_aa: CASSDPTRINSPLHF; cdr3_nt: TGTGCCAGCTCTGACCCGACCAGGATTAATTCACCCCTCCACTTT
d_call: .; v_call: TRBV7-9; j_call: TRBJ2-5; cdr3_aa: CASSLTRREETQYF; cdr3_nt: TGTGCCAGCAGCCTAACACGGAGAGAAGAGACCCAGTACTTC
d_call: .; v_call: TRBV2; j_call: TRBJ2-3; cdr3_aa: CASKQGREDTQYF; cdr3_nt: TGTGCCAGCAAGCAGGGGCGGGAGGATACGCAGTATTTT
d_call: TRBD1; v_call: TRBV29-1; j_call: TRBJ2-7; cdr3_aa: CSVGGQANAYEQYF; cdr3_nt: TGCAGCGTTGGGGGACAGGCAAACGCCTACGAGCAGTACTTC
d_call: TRBD1; v_call: TRBV6-5; j_call: TRBJ1-1; cdr3_aa: CASVYTGGGNTEAFF; cdr3_nt: TGTGCCAGCGTTTACACAGGGGGCGGGAACACTGAAGCTTTCTTT
d_call: .; v_call: TRBV2; j_call: TRBJ2-5; cdr3_aa: CASSEDGWEETQYF; cdr3_nt: TGTGCCAGCAGTGAAGACGGGTGGGAAGAGACCCAGTACTTC
d_call: .; v_call: TRBV7-9; j_call: TRBJ2-5; cdr3_aa: CASSPDRGQETQYF; cdr3_nt: TGTGCCAGCAGCCCAGACAGAGGTCAAGAGACCCAGTACTTC
d_call: TRBD2; v_call: TRBV29-1; j_call: TRBJ2-7; cdr3_aa: CSVGGGSAYEQYF; cdr3_nt: TGCAGCGTGGGCGGGGGATCGGCCTACGAGCAGTACTTC
d_call: TRBD1; v_call: TRBV5-1; j_call: TRBJ2-7; cdr3_aa: CASSSGQTYEQYF; cdr3_nt: TGCGCCAGCAGCTCGGGACAGACCTACGAGCAGTACTTC
d_call: .; v_call: TRBV15; j_call: TRBJ1-1; cdr3_aa: CATSRVPRVNTEAFF; cdr3_nt: TGTGCCACCAGCAGAGTCCCCAGGGTGAACACTGAAGCTTTCTTT
d_call: TRBD2; v_call: TRBV11-3; j_call: TRBJ2-5; cdr3_aa: CASSLGLAGSQETQYF; cdr3_nt: TGTGCCAGCAGCTTAGGACTAGCGGGCTCCCAAGAGACCCAGTACTTC
d_call: TRBD1; v_call: TRBV30; j_call: TRBJ1-2; cdr3_aa: CACTPRDRGVHTF; cdr3_nt: TGTGCCTGCACCCCACGGGACAGGGGAGTACACACCTTC
d_call: TRBD1; v_call: TRBV6-1; j_call: TRBJ1-2; cdr3_aa: CASSEGTGWNYGYTF; cdr3_nt: TGTGCCAGCAGTGAAGGGACAGGGTGGAACTATGGCTACACCTTC
d_call: TRBD1; v_call: TRBV19; j_call: TRBJ2-1; cdr3_aa: CATSTRDSLIHEQFF; cdr3_nt: TGTGCCACCTCGACCCGGGACAGTCTAATCCATGAGCAGTTCTTC